One and the same sample provided the 24 T cell receptor beta chains below, sequenced in a study of regulatory T cells in long-lasting Graves disease. The authors built TCR beta libraries using iRepertoire HTBI primers and Arm-PCR of CDR3 regions. TCRdb analysed the multiplex PCR reads with MiXCR anew, one entry per CDR3 protein. The table records 350,000 to 450,000 distinct CDR3 sequences, over 20% of them present only once. As for time point: persistent/refractory GD, antithyroid drugs over 5 years with positive TRAb. RNA from PBMCs was the source of the TCR library. The input for sequencing was peripheral blood mononuclear cells (PBMCs), taken when the disease was refractory, from a patient treated with antithyroid drugs. The receptors derive from a female donor with Graves disease.

The table lists this clonotype with many counts. The rearrangement joins TRBV2 to TRBJ2-5, with TRBD1 matching over 7 bases. The trim removed 6 bases at V and 2 bases at J, leaving 6 bases unmatched. The CDR3 has 14 residues. Germline CDR1 and CDR2: SNHLY and FYNNEI. CDR3 nucleotides: TGTGCCAGCAGGGACAGGACCCTACAAGAGACCCAGTACTTC. Protein: CASRDRTLQETQYF.

The chain is built from TRBV7-9 and TRBJ2-2, with D perhaps TRBD1 (6 bases). Trimming shortened V by 5 bases and J by 2 bases, and 18 bases separated the two germline ends. CDR1 is SEHNR, CDR2 FQNEAQ, per germline (reference sequence). This CDR3 has 17 residues. In DNA, the CDR3 is TGTGCCAGCAGCAACCAGAGGGGGACAACTAACACCGGGGAGCTGTTTTTT. Translated: CASSNQRGTTNTGELFF.

A word on this clonotype: A read error may be the cause here, since a much bigger clone is one base away. This chain joins TRBV28 and TRBJ1-2; no definite D call. Germline CDR1 is MDHEN and CDR2 is SYDVKM. This CDR3 has 11 residues. Trimming shortened V by 6 bases and J by 8 bases, and 10 bases separated the two germline ends. The CDR3 loop reads CASRSGWGYTF. Here the CDR3 DNA reads TGTGCCAGCAGGAGCGGCTGGGGCTACACCTTC.

There are many counts of this clonotype. The rearrangement links TRBV5-1 to TRBJ2-7; D may be TRBD1 (5 bases). The CDR3 is 17 amino acids. V was trimmed by 0 bases and J by 4 bases, leaving 20 bases between them. Germline CDR1 SGHRS, CDR2 YFSETQ. CDR3 bases: TGCGCCAGCAGCTTGGGGGGCACAGTCAAGACGGGTTACGAGCAGTACTTC. Its translation: CASSLGGTVKTGYEQYF.

This sequence joins TRBV10-3 and TRBJ2-7; D remains unclear. Germline assignment: CDR1 ENHRY and CDR2 SYGVKD. V lost 4 bases, J lost 2 bases, and 12 bases lay in between. This CDR3 is 14 amino acids long. The CDR3 bases are TGTGCCATCAGTGTCGCTGGCGTGGCCTACGAGCAGTACTTC. Translated, it gives CAISVAGVAYEQYF.

The chain employs TRBV30 and TRBJ2-7; D call uncertain. Per the germline V gene, CDR1 is GTSNPN and CDR2 is SVGIG (reference sequence). The length of the CDR3 is 14 residues. Trimming took 0 bases from V and 3 from J, leaving 12 bases between them. The CDR3 coding sequence is TGTGCCTGGAGTGTACGTCTCTCGGGCTACGAGCAGTACTTC. Translated, it gives CAWSVRLSGYEQYF. The variable domain in full, completed from reference TRBV30 and TRBJ2-7, reads SQTIHQWPATLVQPVGSPLSLECTVEGTSNPNLYWYRQAAGRGLQLLFYSVGIGQISSEVPQNLSASRPQDRQFILSSKKLLLSDSGFYLCAWSVRLSGYEQYFGPGTRLTVT.

Notes on this clonotype: This may be a read error, as it is one base from a much larger clone. The chain employs TRBV28 and TRBJ2-7, with 8 bases aligning to TRBD1. V lost 4 bases and J lost 2; bases outside the gene matches: 4. The CDR3 has 14 residues. The germline V gene encodes CDR1 MDHEN and CDR2 SYDVKM. In DNA, the CDR3 is TGTGCCAGCAGTTCCCAGGGGGCGGCCTACGAGCAGTACTTC. It is translated as CASSSQGAAYEQYF.

This clonotype was found a few times. V is TRBV15 and J is TRBJ2-2; D may be TRBD1 or TRBD2 (5 bases each). Trimming left V 4 bases short and J 3 bases short, with 15 bases between. The CDR3 contains 16 residues. Germline CDR1 LNHNV, CDR2 YYDKDF (reference sequence). CDR3 DNA sequence: TGTGCCACCAGCACACACCGGGACCCCCACACCGGGGAGCTGTTTTTT. Its protein is CATSTHRDPHTGELFF.

The J gene is TRBJ2-6, the V gene TRBV10-3; 8 bases line up with TRBD2. This CDR3 has 18 residues. Germline V gives CDR1 ENHRY, CDR2 SYGVKD. The ends lost 0 bases at V and 0 bases at J; junction bases unmatched: 4. CDR3 sequence: CAISESLAGTSGANVLTF. For the CDR3, the DNA is TGTGCCATCAGTGAGTCGCTAGCGGGTACCTCTGGGGCCAACGTCCTGACTTTC.

V usage is TRBV2 and J usage is TRBJ2-3; a weak D match, TRBD2 (7 bases). Germline CDR1 and CDR2: SNHLY and FYNNEI. The ends were cut back, 7 bases at V and 4 bases at J, with 15 bases in the middle. This CDR3 region has 14 residues. In DNA form, the CDR3 reads TGTGCCAGCATCGGGGGGCTAGAAGCAGATACGCAGTATTTT. It encodes CASIGGLEADTQYF.

Of note for this clonotype: A much larger clone is a single base away; this may be a read error. The rearrangement joins TRBV24-1 to TRBJ1-1, with D unresolved. The CDR3 consists of 16 residues. V was pared by 4 bases and J by 1 base, with 15 bases between. CDR1 is KGHDR, CDR2 SFDVKD, per germline. Here the CDR3 reads CATSDPSSEKNTEAFF. The CDR3 DNA is TGTGCCACCAGTGACCCCTCATCCGAGAAGAACACTGAAGCTTTCTTT.

The sample holds a few counts of this clonotype. The rearrangement links TRBV28 to TRBJ2-3; D gene unclear. V was cut by 5 bases and J by 2 bases, with 5 bases left in between. Germline assignment: CDR1 MDHEN and CDR2 SYDVKM. The CDR3 totals 12 residues. The CDR3 region is CASSENTDTQYF. CDR3 bases: TGTGCCAGCAGTGAGAACACAGATACGCAGTATTTT.

This clonotype was detected a few times. V is TRBV6-4 and J is TRBJ2-5; 8 bases are shared with TRBD2. J lost 4 bases, V lost 6 bases, and 7 bases had no gene match. The CDR3 loop spans 14 amino acids. Germline V gene sequence: CDR1 MRHNA, CDR2 SNTAGT. Here the CDR3 reads CASRRSRGGETQYF. CDR3 nucleotides: TGTGCCAGCAGAAGGAGTCGGGGGGGAGAGACCCAGTACTTC.

This clonotype was picked up a small number of times. This chain uses TRBV19 with TRBJ1-5; D is undetermined. The CDR3 totals 14 residues. CDR1 LNHDA and CDR2 SQIVND come from the germline V gene (reference sequence). The germline V and J ends were trimmed by 7 bases and 0 bases, with 10 bases remaining between them. The CDR3 DNA is TGTGCCAGTATAGGCCAGACTAGCAATCAGCCCCAGCATTTT. Amino acids: CASIGQTSNQPQHF.

This clonotype was seen at least ten times. The chain combines TRBV28 with TRBJ1-2; D gene ambiguous. Germline assignment: CDR1 MDHEN and CDR2 SYDVKM. The CDR3 is made up of 13 amino acids. V was pared by 3 bases and J by 2 bases, with 7 bases between. The CDR3 here is CASSLPGNYGYTF. The CDR3 nucleotides read TGTGCCAGCAGTTTGCCCGGGAACTATGGCTACACCTTC.

This clonotype was seen only a few times. This rearrangement joins TRBV24-1 to TRBJ1-5; a weak D match, TRBD1 (5 bases). V was shortened by 3 bases and J by 8 bases, with 13 bases between the two germline ends. Germline loops: CDR1 KGHDR, CDR2 SFDVKD. This CDR3 comprises 14 residues. The DNA for the CDR3 is TGTGCCACCAGTGATCAGGGTCGCATGGAGCCCCAGCATTTT. Translating it yields CATSDQGRMEPQHF.

V and J are TRBV5-4 and TRBJ2-7; 9 nucleotides line up with TRBD2. The CDR3 covers 14 residues. Trimming at V came to 4 bases and at J to 2 bases, leaving 4 bases not matched to a gene. CDR1 and CDR2 from the germline V gene are SGHNT and YYREEE (reference sequence). As DNA, the CDR3 is TGTGCCAGCAGCATAGCGGGAGATACCTACGAGCAGTACTTC. This translates into CASSIAGDTYEQYF.

Remarks on this clonotype: At one end the junction does not follow the germline gene, possibly because of a read error. V and J are TRBV6-1 and TRBJ2-7; tentative D call: TRBD2 (5 bases). The CDR3 has 13 amino acids. Germline V gene lookup returns CDR1 MNHNS and CDR2 SASEGT. CDR3 DNA sequence: TGTGCCGGCAGTGAAACGACTATCTACGAGCAGTACTTC. This sequence encodes CAGSETTIYEQYF.

The chain has TRBV28 and TRBJ2-7; D is uncertain. The CDR3 is 15 residues long. V was trimmed by 1 base and J by 2 bases, leaving 12 bases between them. CDR1 is MDHEN and CDR2 is SYDVKM in the germline V gene. CDR3: CASSLFWQQAYEQYF. CDR3 bases: TGTGCCAGCAGTTTATTTTGGCAGCAAGCCTACGAGCAGTACTTC.

The gene calls are TRBV20-1 and TRBJ2-5; 8 nucleotides agree with TRBD2. CDR1 and CDR2 (germline): DFQATT, SNEGSKA (reference sequence). The ends lost 5 bases at V and 7 bases at J; junction bases unmatched: 12. The CDR3 has 14 amino acids. CDR3 nucleotide sequence: TGCAGTGCTCTGACAGCGGGAGAGGAGGGGACCCAGTACTTC. This translates into CSALTAGEEGTQYF.

This clonotype has a count of ten or more. V and J are TRBV3-1 and TRBJ1-1; D unresolved. Germline V gives CDR1 LGHDT, CDR2 YNNKEL (reference sequence). V was clipped by 1 base and J by 1 base, with 7 bases between them. The CDR3 spans 14 residues. The CDR3 DNA follows: TGTGCCAGCAGCCAAGTTTCCGAGAACACTGAAGCTTTCTTT. Residues: CASSQVSENTEAFF.

This clonotype has a count of ten or more. The chain is built from TRBV20-1 and TRBJ1-6; 8 bases map to TRBD1. The length of the CDR3 is 15 residues. After removal of 3 bases from V and 6 bases from J, the junction contained 7 bases not matched to a gene. Germline V gene data show CDR1 as DFQATT and CDR2 as SNEGSKA (reference sequence). CDR3 sequence: CSASPQGARNSPLHF. The CDR3 DNA sequence: TGCAGTGCTAGTCCCCAGGGGGCCCGTAATTCACCCCTCCACTTT.

This clonotype was seen a single time. At one of its ends the junction is not consistent with the germline gene, which may arise from a read error. The chain employs TRBV20-1 and TRBJ1-5; the D gene is possibly TRBD1 (5 bases). The CDR3 spans 15 residues. The germline gives CDR1 DFQATT, CDR2 SNEGSKA (reference sequence). The CDR3, as DNA: TGCAGTGCTAGATCTAGGGGTTTAGGGAATCAGTCCCAGCATTTT. It is translated as CSARSRGLGNQSQHF.

This clonotype was recorded at least ten times. The rearrangement joins TRBV15 to TRBJ1-2; no firm D call. Trimming pared 0 bases from V and 6 bases from J, leaving 17 bases between. CDR1 is LNHNV, CDR2 YYDKDF, per germline (reference sequence). The CDR3 totals 16 residues. This chain's CDR3 is CATSRDYVRQSDGYTF. The CDR3 region has the DNA TGTGCCACCAGCAGAGATTACGTACGGCAGTCCGATGGCTACACCTTC.